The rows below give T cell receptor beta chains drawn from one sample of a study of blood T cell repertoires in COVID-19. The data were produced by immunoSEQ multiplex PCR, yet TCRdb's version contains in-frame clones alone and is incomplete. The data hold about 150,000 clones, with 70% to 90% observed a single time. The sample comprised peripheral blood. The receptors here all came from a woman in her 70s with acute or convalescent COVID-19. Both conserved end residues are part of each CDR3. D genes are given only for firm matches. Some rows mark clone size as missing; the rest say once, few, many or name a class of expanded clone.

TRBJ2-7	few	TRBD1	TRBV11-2	CASSSPSGQGGEQYF	TGTGCCAGCAGCTCCCCCTCGGGACAGGGAGGCGAGCAGTACTTC
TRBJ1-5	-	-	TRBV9	CASSPPGYNQPQHF	TGTGCCAGCAGCCCTCCGGGATACAATCAGCCCCAGCATTTT
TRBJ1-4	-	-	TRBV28	CASSTGGTREKLFF	TGTGCCAGCAGTACCGGAGGGACCCGCGAAAAACTGTTTTTT
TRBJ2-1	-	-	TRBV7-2	CASSLDFSAGEQFF	TGTGCCAGCAGCTTAGACTTCTCCGCAGGTGAGCAGTTCTTC
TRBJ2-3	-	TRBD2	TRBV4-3	CASSAGTSGRALDTQYF	TGCGCCAGCAGCGCCGGGACTAGCGGGAGGGCGTTAGATACGCAGTATTTT
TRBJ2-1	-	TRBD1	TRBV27	CASSFWAGQVNTYNEQFF	TGTGCCAGCAGTTTTTGGGCTGGACAGGTCAATACCTACAATGAGCAGTTCTTC
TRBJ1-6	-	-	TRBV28	CASSPQYNSPLHF	TGTGCCAGCAGTCCCCAGTATAATTCACCCCTCCACTTT
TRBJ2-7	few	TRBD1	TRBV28	CASTSGGLTYEQYF	TGTGCCAGCACTTCAGGGGGCCTGACCTACGAGCAGTACTTC
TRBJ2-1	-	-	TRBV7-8	CASSFHDSSYNEQFF	TGTGCCAGCAGCTTTCATGACAGCTCCTACAATGAGCAGTTCTTC
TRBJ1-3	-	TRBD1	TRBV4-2	CASSQRDRGFDTIYF	TGTGCCAGCAGCCAGCGAGACAGGGGGTTTGACACCATATATTTT
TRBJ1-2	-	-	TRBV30	CAWSVYSSYGYTF	TGTGCCTGGAGTGTGTACAGCAGCTATGGCTACACCTTC
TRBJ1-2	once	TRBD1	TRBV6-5	CASTPPGTGYGYTF	TGTGCCAGCACCCCGCCCGGGACAGGCTATGGCTACACCTTC
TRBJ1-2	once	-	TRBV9	CASSALGGSNYGYTF	TGTGCCAGCAGCGCACTGGGGGGATCCAACTATGGCTACACCTTC
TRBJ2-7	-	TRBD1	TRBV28	CASSGTGLGYEQYF	TGTGCCAGCAGCGGGACAGGGCTAGGATACGAGCAGTACTTC
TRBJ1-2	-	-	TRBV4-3	CASSQDFGGHYGYTF	TGCGCCAGCAGCCAAGATTTCGGCGGTCACTATGGCTACACCTTC
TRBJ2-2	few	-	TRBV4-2	CASSQEVRRPNTGELFF	TGTGCCAGCAGCCAAGAGGTTCGGCGGCCGAACACCGGGGAGCTGTTTTTT
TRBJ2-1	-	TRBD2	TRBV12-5	CASALTPIAGLNNEQFF	TGTGCTAGTGCCCTTACTCCGATAGCGGGACTCAACAATGAGCAGTTCTTC
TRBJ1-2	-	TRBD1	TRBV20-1	CSASTGVRTYGYTF	TGCAGTGCTAGTACAGGGGTGCGGACCTATGGCTACACCTTC
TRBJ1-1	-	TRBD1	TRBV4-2	CASSQEDRGRTEAFF	TGTGCCAGCAGCCAGGAGGACAGGGGTCGGACTGAAGCTTTCTTT
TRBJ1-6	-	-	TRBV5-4	CASSLLPDSPLHF	TGTGCCAGCAGCTTGTTGCCGGATTCACCCCTCCACTTT
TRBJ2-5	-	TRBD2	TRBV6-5	CASSYSTSGRETQYF	TGTGCCAGCAGTTACTCGACTAGCGGGAGGGAGACCCAGTACTTC
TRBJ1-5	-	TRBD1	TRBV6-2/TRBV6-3	CASSQTTGQGVWEPQHF	TGTGCCAGCAGTCAGACGACGGGACAGGGGGTGTGGGAGCCCCAGCATTTT